The 27 T cell receptor beta chains in this list originate from one sample, sequenced in a study of blood T cell repertoires in COVID-19. Clones were read by immunoSEQ multiplex PCR, and TCRdb kept only the in-frame ones, dropping some. Of around 200,000 clones listed, approximately 87% are singletons. What was sequenced was peripheral blood. These receptors were obtained from a woman aged 45-65 years with acute or convalescent COVID-19.

The chain combines TRBV12-5 with TRBJ2-7; 7 bases match TRBD2. The CDR3 runs 15 residues. V lost 9 bases to trimming and J lost 2 bases; unmatched junction nucleotides: 13. The germline CDR1 and CDR2 sequences are LGHNT and FRNRAP. CDR3 residues: CASRLGGPLTYEQYF. The CDR3 DNA is TGTGCTAGCCGTTTGGGAGGGCCTTTGACCTACGAGCAGTACTTC.

This chain's CDR3 is CASSYSANLGELFF. The DNA of the CDR3 is TGTGCCAGCAGTTACTCGGCCAATCTCGGGGAGCTGTTTTTT. The V gene is TRBV6-5, the J gene TRBJ2-2; D is unclear. CDR3 length: 14 residues. Germline assignment: CDR1 MNHEY and CDR2 SVGAGI. Deletions cut 0 bases from V and 7 bases from J, with 9 bases between.

V gene TRBV27 combines with J gene TRBJ1-2; possibly TRBD1 for D (5 bases). With 5 bases removed from V and 4 bases from J, the gap between germline ends came to 11 bases. Germline CDR1 MNHEY, CDR2 SMNVEV (reference sequence). This CDR3 is 13 amino acids long. CDR3 amino acids: CASSPQGGYGYTF. The CDR3 coding sequence is TGTGCCAGCAGTCCCCAGGGTGGCTATGGCTACACCTTC.

The CDR3 DNA sequence: TGTGCCAGCAGCCCAGGGGTCAATCAGCCCCAGCATTTT. Residues: CASSPGVNQPQHF. The rearrangement links TRBV9 to TRBJ1-5; weak D call: TRBD1 (6 bases). V was pared by 4 bases and J by 3 bases, with 8 bases between. The CDR3 runs to 13 residues. Germline V CDR1 and CDR2: SGDLS, YYNGEE.

The genes are TRBV7-8 and TRBJ1-1; 7 bases align to TRBD1. Germline CDR1 is SGHVS and CDR2 is FQNEAQ. The V segment lost 5 bases and the J segment 0 bases; nucleotides outside the gene matches: 6. This CDR3 region has 15 residues. This chain's CDR3 is CASSPRGQLNTEAFF. CDR3 in DNA: TGTGCCAGCAGCCCACGGGGACAGCTGAACACTGAAGCTTTCTTT.

CDR3 in amino acids: CASGGGPNNEQFF. The CDR3 DNA reads as TGTGCCAGCGGCGGGGGGCCTAACAATGAGCAGTTCTTC. The V and J genes are TRBV7-3 and TRBJ2-1; 8 positions match TRBD2. Looked up from germline, CDR1 is SGHTA and CDR2 is FQGTGA. Losses at the gene ends were 8 bases for V and 5 bases for J; bases not matched to a gene: 5. This CDR3 has 13 amino acids.

This sequence joins TRBV6-2 or TRBV6-3 and TRBJ2-5; D gene ambiguous. Trimming left V 5 bases short and J 2 bases short, with 3 bases between. CDR3 length: 11 residues. Germline CDR1 and CDR2: MNHEY and SVGEGT. Written as DNA, the CDR3 is TGTGCCAGCAGTCCGCAAGAGACCCAGTACTTC. Translated: CASSPQETQYF.

The chain recombines TRBV11-2 with TRBJ2-3, with TRBD2 matching 7 bases. J gave up 4 bases and V 5 bases, and 6 bases lay outside the gene matches. The CDR3 extends over 14 amino acids. Germline CDR1 SGHAT, CDR2 FQNNGV. The CDR3 reads CASSLGLSADTQYF. The CDR3 nucleotides are TGTGCCAGCAGCCTGGGACTATCCGCAGATACGCAGTATTTT.

V usage is TRBV9 and J usage is TRBJ1-2; D is ambiguous. From germline, CDR1 is SGDLS and CDR2 YYNGEE. V gave up 5 bases and J gave up 2 bases, with 7 bases separating them. The CDR3 sequence is 12 residues long. As DNA, the CDR3 is TGTGCCAGCAGAGGAGGGAACTATGGCTACACCTTC. Translated, it gives CASRGGNYGYTF.

This sequence joins TRBV5-1 and TRBJ2-7; 10 bases fit TRBD1. Trimming took 4 bases from V and 2 from J; bases not matched to a gene: 6. The germline gives CDR1 SGHRS, CDR2 YFSETQ. The CDR3 is 15 residues long. The CDR3: CASSVGQGSPYEQYF. CDR3 in DNA: TGCGCCAGCAGCGTGGGACAGGGGTCACCCTACGAGCAGTACTTC. Full variable domain (remainder filled in from reference TRBV5-1 and TRBJ2-7): KAGVTQTPRYLIKTRGQQVTLSCSPISGHRSVSWYQQTPGQGLQFLFEYFSETQRNKGNFPGRFSGRQFSNSRSEMNVSTLELGDSALYLCASSVGQGSPYEQYFGPGTRLTVT.

The chain is built from TRBV5-1 and TRBJ1-2, with D uncertain. The V gene lost 4 bases and the J gene lost 4 bases, with 11 bases spanning the gap. Per germline, CDR1 SGHRS and CDR2 YFSETQ. The CDR3 runs 13 residues. CDR3 sequence: CASSPALAYGYTF. The CDR3 DNA follows: TGCGCCAGCAGCCCCGCCCTAGCCTATGGCTACACCTTC.

V usage is TRBV6-6 and J usage is TRBJ1-2, with D unclear. The CDR3 is made up of 13 amino acids. Germline lookup yields CDR1 MNHNY and CDR2 SVGAGI (reference sequence). Deletions cut 8 bases from V and 4 bases from J, with 14 bases between. CDR3 in amino acids: CASRGPDGYGYTF. The DNA for the CDR3 is TGTGCCAGCCGAGGCCCCGACGGCTATGGCTACACCTTC.

This clone was detected once. The genes are TRBV5-4 and TRBJ1-1; 9 bases are shared with TRBD1. With 1 base clipped from V and 1 base from J, the junction kept 5 bases outside the gene matches. CDR3 size: 16 residues. Germline values: CDR1 SGHNT, CDR2 YYREEE (reference sequence). As DNA, the CDR3 is TGTGCCAGCAGCTTGTTCCCGGGACAGGGGAACACTGAAGCTTTCTTT. Translated: CASSLFPGQGNTEAFF.

The gene calls are TRBV3-1 (or the pseudogene TRBV3-2) and TRBJ1-2, with a tentative D call TRBD1 (5 bases). CDR3 length: 15 residues. Between the trimmed V and J ends, which lost 0 bases and 3 bases, there was a span of 11 bases. CDR1 is LGHDT, CDR2 YNNKEL, per germline (reference sequence). In nucleotides, the CDR3 is TGTGCCAGCAGCCAAGATCAGGCAGGGTACTATGGCTACACCTTC. It specifies CASSQDQAGYYGYTF.

The V gene is TRBV28, the J gene TRBJ1-6; unclear D gene. The ends were cut back, 5 bases at V and 0 bases at J, with 11 bases in the middle. The CDR3 is 16 amino acids. From germline, CDR1 is MDHEN and CDR2 SYDVKM. CDR3 loop: CASSARPSSYNSPLHF. The CDR3 DNA sequence: TGTGCCAGCAGTGCCAGGCCCAGCTCCTATAATTCACCCCTCCACTTT.

This clone was counted once. This sequence joins TRBV5-4 and TRBJ2-3; 10 bases are a match to TRBD2. Germline trimming cut 3 bases from V and 9 bases from J; bases unmatched to any gene: 7. Germline CDR1 reads SGHNT; CDR2 reads YYREEE (reference sequence). The CDR3 contains 14 residues. This CDR3 is CASSSSGSLSTQYF. As DNA, the CDR3 is TGTGCCAGCAGCTCTAGCGGGAGTCTGTCGACGCAGTATTTT.

The rearrangement joins TRBV7-8 to TRBJ1-6; TRBD1 is a possible D gene (6 bases). Trimming left V 1 base short and J 1 base short, with 11 bases between. Germline V gene lookup returns CDR1 SGHVS and CDR2 FQNEAQ. The CDR3 loop spans 17 amino acids. As DNA, the CDR3 is TGTGCCAGCAGCTTAGATAGGGGGGGTTCCTATAATTCACCCCTCCACTTT. It specifies CASSLDRGGSYNSPLHF.

This clone was recorded only once. This rearrangement joins TRBV7-2 to TRBJ1-1; the D is unclear. Trimming took 4 bases from V and 3 from J, leaving 12 bases between them. The CDR3 runs to 14 residues. Germline loops: CDR1 SGHTA, CDR2 FQGNSA. The CDR3 region has the DNA TGTGCCAGCAGCTATGGGCCCTCTTACACTGAAGCTTTCTTT. It is translated as CASSYGPSYTEAFF.

The CDR3 loop reads CASSGTVEAFF. CDR3 in DNA: TGCGCCAGCAGCGGGACAGTTGAAGCTTTCTTT. The chain is built from TRBV5-1 and TRBJ1-1; 7 positions agree with TRBD1. Germline-derived CDR1 and CDR2 are SGHRS and YFSETQ. CDR3 length: 11 amino acids. V was pared by 4 bases and J by 7 bases, with 1 base of the junction left unmatched.

On this clone: Germline is not matched at one junction end, which may reflect a read error. The rearrangement joins TRBV30 to TRBJ2-6; 13 bases match TRBD2. Germline-derived CDR1 and CDR2 are GTSNPN and SVGIG (reference sequence). CDR3 length: 13 amino acids. CDR3 sequence reads: CAWSMGLAGPLAF. In nucleotides, the CDR3 is TGTGCCTGGAGCATGGGACTAGCGGGACCTTTGGCTTTC. Variable domain in full (rest from reference TRBV30 and TRBJ2-6): SQTIHQWPATLVQPVGSPLSLECTVEGTSNPNLYWYRQAAGRGLQLLFYSVGIGQISSEVPQNLSASRPQDRQFILSSKKLLLSDSGFYLCAWSMGLAGPLAFGAGSRLTVL.

The rearrangement uses TRBV5-1 and TRBJ2-1; 7 positions agree with TRBD2. There are 15 residues in the CDR3. Germline V gene sequence: CDR1 SGHRS, CDR2 YFSETQ. Losses at the gene ends were 4 bases for V and 4 bases for J; bases not matched to a gene: 8. CDR3 protein: CASSPLGTIYNEQFF. Here the CDR3 DNA reads TGCGCCAGCAGCCCCTTGGGGACTATTTACAATGAGCAGTTCTTC.

This sequence joins TRBV3-1 (or the pseudogene TRBV3-2) and TRBJ1-6; 10 bases are a match to TRBD1. V shed 4 bases, J shed 8 bases, and the junction held 5 bases outside the gene matches. This CDR3 is 15 amino acids long. CDR1 is LGHDT and CDR2 is YNNKEL in the germline V gene (reference sequence). CDR3: CASSRFGTGDSPLHF. The CDR3 nucleotides are TGTGCCAGCAGCCGTTTTGGGACAGGGGATTCACCCCTCCACTTT.

This CDR3 reads CASSSGGVNTEAFF. CDR3 DNA: TGTGCCAGCAGCTCCGGGGGGGTGAACACTGAAGCTTTCTTT. This chain uses TRBV7-3 with TRBJ1-1; D may be TRBD1 (5 bases). Trimming left V 4 bases short and J 0 bases short, with 9 bases between. Germline V gene lookup returns CDR1 SGHTA and CDR2 FQGTGA. This CDR3 has 14 residues.

The J gene is TRBJ2-2, the V gene TRBV29-1; D gene unclear. The germline CDR1 and CDR2 sequences are SQVTM and ANQGSEA. This CDR3 spans 13 amino acids. The ends were cut back, 3 bases at V and 8 bases at J, with 13 bases in the middle. The CDR3 loop is CSVEPPTSGELFF. The CDR3 DNA reads TGCAGCGTTGAGCCTCCTACTTCTGGGGAGCTGTTTTTT.

This clone was detected only a few times. This chain joins TRBV6-2 or TRBV6-3 and TRBJ1-5, with TRBD1 matching over 8 bases. Per the germline V gene, CDR1 is MNHEY and CDR2 is SVGEGT. V trimming: 4 bases; J trimming: 1 base; junction bases outside the gene matches: 0. CDR3 length: 14 residues. The CDR3 coding sequence is TGTGCCAGCAGTTGGACAGGGAGCAATCAGCCCCAGCATTTT. This codes for CASSWTGSNQPQHF.

The chain combines TRBV7-7 with TRBJ2-6, with 8 positions matching TRBD1. J lost 3 bases, V lost 11 bases, and 12 bases had no gene match. The CDR3 is 16 amino acids. The germline CDR1 and CDR2 sequences are SSHAT and FNYEAQ (reference sequence). The CDR3 DNA sequence: TGTGCCGTGGGGGGCCAGGGGGCGCTTGGGGCCAACGTCCTGACTTTC. This gives the protein CAVGGQGALGANVLTF.

The rearrangement joins TRBV9 to TRBJ1-1, with D perhaps TRBD1 (5 bases). The germline V and J ends were trimmed by 4 bases and 1 base, with 14 bases remaining between them. Germline CDR1 reads SGDLS; CDR2 reads YYNGEE. The CDR3 runs to 15 residues. CDR3 DNA: TGTGCCAGCAGCCCCTCCGGGGGGTCGAACACTGAAGCTTTCTTT. Its translation is CASSPSGGSNTEAFF.